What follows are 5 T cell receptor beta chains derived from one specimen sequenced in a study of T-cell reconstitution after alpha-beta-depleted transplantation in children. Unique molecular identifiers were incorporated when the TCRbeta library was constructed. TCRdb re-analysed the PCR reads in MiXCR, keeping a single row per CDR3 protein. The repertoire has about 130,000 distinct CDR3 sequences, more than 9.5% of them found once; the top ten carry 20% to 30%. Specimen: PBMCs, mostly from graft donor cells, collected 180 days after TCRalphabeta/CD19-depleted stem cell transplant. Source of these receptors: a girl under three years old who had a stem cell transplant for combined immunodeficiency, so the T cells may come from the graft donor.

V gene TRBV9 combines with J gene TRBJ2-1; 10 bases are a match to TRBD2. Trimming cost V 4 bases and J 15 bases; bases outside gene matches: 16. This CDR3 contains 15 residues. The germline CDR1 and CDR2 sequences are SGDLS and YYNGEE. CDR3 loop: CASSPGWLAGAPRFF. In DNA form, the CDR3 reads TGTGCCAGCAGCCCTGGATGGCTAGCGGGGGCCCCCCGGTTCTTC.

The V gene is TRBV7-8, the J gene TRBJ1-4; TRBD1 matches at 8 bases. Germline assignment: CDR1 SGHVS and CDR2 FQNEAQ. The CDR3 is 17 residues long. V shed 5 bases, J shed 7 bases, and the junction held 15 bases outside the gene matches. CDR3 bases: TGTGCCAGCAGCCCGCTGACAGGGGTCCAAAGGGGTGAAAAACTGTTTTTT. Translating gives CASSPLTGVQRGEKLFF.

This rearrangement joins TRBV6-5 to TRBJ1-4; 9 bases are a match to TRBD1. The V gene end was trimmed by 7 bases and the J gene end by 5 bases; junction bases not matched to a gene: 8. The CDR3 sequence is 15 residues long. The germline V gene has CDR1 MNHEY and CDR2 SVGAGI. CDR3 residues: CASTTTGGTNEKLFF. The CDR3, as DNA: TGTGCCAGCACTACTACAGGGGGCACCAATGAAAAACTGTTTTTT.

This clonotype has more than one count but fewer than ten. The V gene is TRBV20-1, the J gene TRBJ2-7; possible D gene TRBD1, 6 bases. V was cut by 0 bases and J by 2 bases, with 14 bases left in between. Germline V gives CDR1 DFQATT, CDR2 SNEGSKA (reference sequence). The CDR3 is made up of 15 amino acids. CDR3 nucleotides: TGCAGTGCTAGAGATCGAGTAAGGGGGACCTACGAGCAGTACTTC. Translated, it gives CSARDRVRGTYEQYF.

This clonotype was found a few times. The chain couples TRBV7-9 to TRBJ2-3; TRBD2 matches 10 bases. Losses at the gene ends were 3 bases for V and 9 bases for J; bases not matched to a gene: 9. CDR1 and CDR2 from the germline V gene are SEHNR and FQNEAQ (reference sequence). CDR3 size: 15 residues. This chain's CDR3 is CASSFPVSGRDTQYF. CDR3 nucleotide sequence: TGTGCCAGCAGCTTTCCGGTGAGCGGGAGGGACACGCAGTATTTT.